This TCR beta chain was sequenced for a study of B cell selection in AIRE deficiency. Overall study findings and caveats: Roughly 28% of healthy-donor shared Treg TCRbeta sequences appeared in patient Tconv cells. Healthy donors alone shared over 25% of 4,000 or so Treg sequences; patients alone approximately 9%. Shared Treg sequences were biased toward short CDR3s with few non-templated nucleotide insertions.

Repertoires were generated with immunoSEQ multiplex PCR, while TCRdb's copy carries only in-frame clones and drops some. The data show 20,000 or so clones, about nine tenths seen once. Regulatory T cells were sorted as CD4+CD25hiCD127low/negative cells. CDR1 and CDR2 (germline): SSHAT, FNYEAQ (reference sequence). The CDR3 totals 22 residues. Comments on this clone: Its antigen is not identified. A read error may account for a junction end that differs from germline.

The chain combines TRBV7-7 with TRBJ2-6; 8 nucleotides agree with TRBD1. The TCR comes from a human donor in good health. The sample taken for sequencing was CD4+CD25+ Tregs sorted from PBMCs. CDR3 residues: CASSFFGFRCRGRGSGANVLTF. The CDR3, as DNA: TGTGCTAGCAGCTTCTTTGGGTTTCGGTGCAGGGGGCGCGGTTCTGGGGCCAACGTCCTGACTTTC.